This T cell receptor (beta chain) was documented in a study of T cell repertoires in cytomegalovirus infection. Study-level points and caveats: Using cumulative public TCR beta family frequency, the authors identified those who carried CMV together with the relevant HLA.

Trimming took 0 bases from V and 4 from J, leaving 12 bases between them. This CDR3 spans 15 amino acids. The germline V gene has CDR1 DFQATT and CDR2 SNEGSKA (reference sequence). This clonotype was seen a few times. Its antigen is not identified. TCRdb used MiXCR to reprocess the reads, holding one entry per CDR3 protein. The sample includes 250,000 or so distinct CDR3 sequences, 15% to 20% of them seen just once. The clonotype comes from a human donor in good health (CMV status not recorded). Some clones in this sample may be carry-over from other donors' samples. Material: CD8+ T cells from PBMCs. This chain connects TRBV20-1 to TRBJ1-4; a weak D match, TRBD1 (6 bases). The DNA for the CDR3 is TGCAGTGCTAGAGACTGGGGGCTCAGTAATGAAAAACTGTTTTTT. Its protein is CSARDWGLSNEKLFF.